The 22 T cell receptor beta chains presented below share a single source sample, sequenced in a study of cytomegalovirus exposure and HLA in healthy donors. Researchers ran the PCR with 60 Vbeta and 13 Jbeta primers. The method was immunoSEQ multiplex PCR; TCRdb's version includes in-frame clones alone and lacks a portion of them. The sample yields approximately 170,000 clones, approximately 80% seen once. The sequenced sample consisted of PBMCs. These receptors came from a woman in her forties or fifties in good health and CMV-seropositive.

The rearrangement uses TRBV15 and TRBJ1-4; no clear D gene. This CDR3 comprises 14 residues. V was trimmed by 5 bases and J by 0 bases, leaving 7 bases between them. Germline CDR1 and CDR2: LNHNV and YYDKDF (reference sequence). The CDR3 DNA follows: TGTGCCACCAGCCCCCGGGCAACTAATGAAAAACTGTTTTTT. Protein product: CATSPRATNEKLFF.

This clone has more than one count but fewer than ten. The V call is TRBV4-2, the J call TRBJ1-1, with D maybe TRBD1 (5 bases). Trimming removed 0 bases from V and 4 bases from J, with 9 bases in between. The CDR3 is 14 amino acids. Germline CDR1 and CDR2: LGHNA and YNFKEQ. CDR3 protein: CASSQDWTSTEAFF. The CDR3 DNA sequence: TGTGCCAGCAGCCAAGATTGGACATCCACTGAAGCTTTCTTT.

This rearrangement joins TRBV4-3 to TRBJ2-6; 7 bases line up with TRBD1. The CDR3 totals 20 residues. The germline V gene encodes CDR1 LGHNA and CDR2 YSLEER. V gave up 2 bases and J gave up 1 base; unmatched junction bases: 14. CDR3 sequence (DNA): TGCGCCAGCAGCCAAAGCAGACCCAACAGGGGTCCTTCTGGGGCCAACGTCCTGACTTTC. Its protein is CASSQSRPNRGPSGANVLTF.

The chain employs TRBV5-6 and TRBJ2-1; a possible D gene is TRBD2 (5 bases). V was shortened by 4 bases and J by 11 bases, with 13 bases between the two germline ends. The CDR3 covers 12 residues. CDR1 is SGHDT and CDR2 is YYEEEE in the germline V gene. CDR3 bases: TGTGCCAGCAGCCTCCTGCGGACTCAGCAGTTCTTC. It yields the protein CASSLLRTQQFF.

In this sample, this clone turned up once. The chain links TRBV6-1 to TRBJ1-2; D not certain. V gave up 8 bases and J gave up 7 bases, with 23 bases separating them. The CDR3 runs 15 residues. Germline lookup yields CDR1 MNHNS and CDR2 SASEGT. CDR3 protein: CASFGVVEDAVGYTF. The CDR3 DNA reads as TGTGCCAGCTTTGGAGTAGTAGAAGACGCCGTTGGCTACACCTTC.

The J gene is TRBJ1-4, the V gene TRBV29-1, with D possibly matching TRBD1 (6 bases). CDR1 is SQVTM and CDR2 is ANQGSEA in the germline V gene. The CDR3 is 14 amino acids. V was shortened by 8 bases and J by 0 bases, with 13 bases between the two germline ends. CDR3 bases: TGCAGCACAACATCAGGGGCAACTAATGAAAAACTGTTTTTT. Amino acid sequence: CSTTSGATNEKLFF.

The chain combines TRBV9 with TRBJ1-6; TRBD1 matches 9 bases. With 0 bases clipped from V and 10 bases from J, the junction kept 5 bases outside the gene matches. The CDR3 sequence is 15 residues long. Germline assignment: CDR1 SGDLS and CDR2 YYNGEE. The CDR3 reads CASSVGQGEGSPLHF. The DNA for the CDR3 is TGTGCCAGCAGCGTAGGACAGGGGGAGGGATCACCCCTCCACTTT.

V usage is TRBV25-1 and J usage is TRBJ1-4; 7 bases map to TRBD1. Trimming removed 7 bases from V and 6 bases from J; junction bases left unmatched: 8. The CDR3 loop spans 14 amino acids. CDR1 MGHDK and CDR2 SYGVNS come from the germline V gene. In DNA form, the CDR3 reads TGTGCCAGCACCCTGACAGGGAAGGATGAAAAACTGTTTTTT. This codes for CASTLTGKDEKLFF.

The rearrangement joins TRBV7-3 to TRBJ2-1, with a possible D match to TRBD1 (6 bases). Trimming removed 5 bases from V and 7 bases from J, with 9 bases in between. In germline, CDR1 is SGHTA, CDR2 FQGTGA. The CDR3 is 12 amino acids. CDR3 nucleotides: TGTGCCAGCAGCGTCGGGACAAATGAGCAGTTCTTC. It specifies CASSVGTNEQFF.

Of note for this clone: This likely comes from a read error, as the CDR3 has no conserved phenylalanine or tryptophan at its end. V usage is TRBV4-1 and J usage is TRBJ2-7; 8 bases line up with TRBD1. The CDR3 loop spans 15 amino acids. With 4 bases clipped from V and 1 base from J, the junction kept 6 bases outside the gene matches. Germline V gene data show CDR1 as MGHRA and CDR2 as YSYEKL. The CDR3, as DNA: TGCGCCAGCAGCCCGGGGACAGGCCGATCCTACGAGCAGTACCTC. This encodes CASSPGTGRSYEQYL.

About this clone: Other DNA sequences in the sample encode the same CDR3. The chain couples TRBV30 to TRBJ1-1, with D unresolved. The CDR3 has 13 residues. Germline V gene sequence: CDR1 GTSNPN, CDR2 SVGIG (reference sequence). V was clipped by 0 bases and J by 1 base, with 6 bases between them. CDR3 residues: CAWSVLSNTEAFF. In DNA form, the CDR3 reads TGTGCCTGGAGTGTTCTGTCGAACACTGAAGCTTTCTTT.

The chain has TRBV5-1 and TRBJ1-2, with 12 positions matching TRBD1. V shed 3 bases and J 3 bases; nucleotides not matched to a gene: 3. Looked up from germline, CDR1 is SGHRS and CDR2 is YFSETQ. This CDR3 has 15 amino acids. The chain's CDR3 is CASSSGQGAHYGYTF. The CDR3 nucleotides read TGCGCCAGCAGCTCGGGACAGGGGGCTCACTATGGCTACACCTTC.

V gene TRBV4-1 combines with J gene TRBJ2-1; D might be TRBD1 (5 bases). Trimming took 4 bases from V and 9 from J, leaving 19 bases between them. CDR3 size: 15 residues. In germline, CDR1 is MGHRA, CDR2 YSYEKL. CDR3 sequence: CASSRGQPKLGEQFF. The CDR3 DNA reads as TGCGCCAGCAGCCGAGGACAACCCAAGCTAGGTGAGCAGTTCTTC.

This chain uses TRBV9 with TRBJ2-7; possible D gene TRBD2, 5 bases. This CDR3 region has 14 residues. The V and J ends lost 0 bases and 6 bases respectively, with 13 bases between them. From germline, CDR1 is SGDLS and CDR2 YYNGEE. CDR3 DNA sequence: TGTGCCAGCAGCGTAGATCCGGGGTCGGGCGAGCAGTACTTC. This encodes CASSVDPGSGEQYF.

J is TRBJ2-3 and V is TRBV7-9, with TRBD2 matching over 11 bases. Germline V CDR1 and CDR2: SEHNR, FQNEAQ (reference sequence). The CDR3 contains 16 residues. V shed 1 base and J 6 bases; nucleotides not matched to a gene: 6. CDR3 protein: CASSLVFLAGGDTQYF. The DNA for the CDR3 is TGTGCCAGCAGCTTAGTGTTTCTAGCGGGAGGCGATACGCAGTATTTT.

CDR3 bases: TGTGCCACCAGCAGAGCTCTTGGACTAGTGAAAAACACAGATACGCAGTATTTT. It encodes CATSRALGLVKNTDTQYF. V and J are TRBV15 and TRBJ2-3, with TRBD2 matching over 7 bases. Germline V gene data show CDR1 as LNHNV and CDR2 as YYDKDF (reference sequence). This CDR3 has 18 amino acids. V lost 1 base and J lost 2; bases outside the gene matches: 12.

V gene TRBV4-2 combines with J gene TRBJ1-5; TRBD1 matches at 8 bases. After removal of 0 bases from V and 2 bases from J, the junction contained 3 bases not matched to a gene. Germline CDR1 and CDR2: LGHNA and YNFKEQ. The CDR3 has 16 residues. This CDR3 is CASSQDPQGGNQPQHF. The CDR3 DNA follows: TGTGCCAGCAGCCAAGATCCACAGGGGGGCAATCAGCCCCAGCATTTT.

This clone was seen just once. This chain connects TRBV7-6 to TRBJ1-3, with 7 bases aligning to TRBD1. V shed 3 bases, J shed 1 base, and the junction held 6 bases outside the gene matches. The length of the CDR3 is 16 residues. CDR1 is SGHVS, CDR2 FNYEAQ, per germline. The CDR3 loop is CASSLMGQISGNTIYF. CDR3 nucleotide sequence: TGTGCCAGCAGCTTGATGGGACAGATTTCTGGAAACACCATATATTTT.

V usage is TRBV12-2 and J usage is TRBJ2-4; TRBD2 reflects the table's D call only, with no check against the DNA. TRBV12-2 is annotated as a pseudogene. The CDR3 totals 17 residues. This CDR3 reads CASRLASGGLAKNIQYF. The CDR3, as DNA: TGTGCAAGTCGCTTAGCGAGCGGGGGGCTAGCCAAAAACATTCAGTACTTC.

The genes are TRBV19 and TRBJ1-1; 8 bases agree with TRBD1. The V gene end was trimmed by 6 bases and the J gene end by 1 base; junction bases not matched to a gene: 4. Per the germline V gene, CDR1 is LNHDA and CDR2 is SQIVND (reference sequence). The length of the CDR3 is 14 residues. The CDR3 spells CASSGQGGNTEAFF. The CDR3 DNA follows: TGTGCCAGTAGCGGACAGGGAGGGAACACTGAAGCTTTCTTT.

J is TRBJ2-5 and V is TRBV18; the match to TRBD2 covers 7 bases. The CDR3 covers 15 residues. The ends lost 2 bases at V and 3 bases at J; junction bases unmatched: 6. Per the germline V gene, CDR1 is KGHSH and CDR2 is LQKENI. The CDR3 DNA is TGTGCCAGCTCACCAAGGGCGGGAGTGAAAGAGACCCAGTACTTC. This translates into CASSPRAGVKETQYF.

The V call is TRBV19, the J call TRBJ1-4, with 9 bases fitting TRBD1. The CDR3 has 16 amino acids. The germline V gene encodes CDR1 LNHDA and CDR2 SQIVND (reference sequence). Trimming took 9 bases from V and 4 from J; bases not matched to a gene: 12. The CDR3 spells CASSSARDRDNEKLFF. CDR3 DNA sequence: TGTGCCAGCTCCTCCGCCCGGGACAGGGATAATGAAAAACTGTTTTTT.